The T cell receptor (beta chain) described here comes from a study of blood T cell repertoires in COVID-19. The germline V gene has CDR1 LNHNV and CDR2 YYDKDF (reference sequence). V dropped 6 bases and J dropped 8 bases, with 13 bases sitting between them. The CDR3 totals 13 residues. Authors' processing steps: Nucleated cell counts were estimated from reference gene primer amplification. Profiled with immunoSEQ multiplex PCR; TCRdb holds only in-frame clones, not every one. V and J calls and clone size are copied from that table; D and trimming were computed from the DNA. The sample lists 200,000 to 300,000 clones, around 81% occurring once.

The chain has TRBV15 and TRBJ1-4, with TRBD1 as a possible D gene (6 bases). The sample was peripheral blood. The source of this sequence is an elderly woman with COVID-19, enrolled during active disease. The CDR3 nucleotides are TGTGCCACCAGTCCATACAGGGACGAAAAACTGTTTTTT. Translating it yields CATSPYRDEKLFF.